This entry lists 9 T cell receptor beta chains sequenced from one sample in a study of blood T cell repertoires in COVID-19 (dated by TCRdb to about 2020). Libraries came from the immunoSEQ multiplex PCR assay. Sourced from immuneACCESS, this table was stored by TCRdb with only in-frame sequences that have V and J called. A share of the clones is absent; for the studies checked, an unresolved V gene accounts for under half, and the remainder has no known explanation. Here the sample has under 300,000 clones; 65% to 90% occur a single time. The ten largest clonotypes hold 4.9% of the sample. The sequenced material came from peripheral blood. These receptors all stem from an elderly woman with active or convalescent COVID-19.

The chain uses TRBV27 and TRBJ1-2; D might be TRBD1 (6 bases). The CDR3 loop spans 15 amino acids. Trimming stripped 0 bases from V and 0 bases from J, with 8 bases between. CDR1 MNHEY and CDR2 SMNVEV come from the germline V gene (reference sequence). CDR3 protein: CASSLSRTANYGYTF. The DNA for the CDR3 is TGTGCCAGCAGTTTATCCAGGACAGCTAACTATGGCTACACCTTC.

The chain has TRBV6-5 and TRBJ1-1; D is perhaps TRBD1 (6 bases). V was shortened by 2 bases and J by 5 bases, with 12 bases between the two germline ends. The CDR3 extends over 14 amino acids. CDR1 is MNHEY, CDR2 SVGAGI, per germline. CDR3 residues: CASSYRGAGTEAFF. In nucleotides, the CDR3 is TGTGCCAGCAGTTACCGGGGGGCGGGGACTGAAGCTTTCTTT.

J is TRBJ1-1 and V is TRBV20-1; 7 bases align to TRBD1. This CDR3 is built from 10 residues. V lost 6 bases to trimming and J lost 10 bases; unmatched junction nucleotides: 5. Germline lookup yields CDR1 DFQATT and CDR2 SNEGSKA (reference sequence). CDR3 amino acids: CSARGQLAFF. The DNA of the CDR3 is TGCAGTGCCCGGGGACAGTTAGCTTTCTTT.

A word on this clone: This may be a read error: a much more frequent sequence differs by one nucleotide. The chain couples TRBV6-6 to TRBJ1-1, with D perhaps TRBD1 (6 bases). Germline assignment: CDR1 MNHNY and CDR2 SVGAGI (reference sequence). The CDR3 sequence is 14 residues long. Between the trimmed V and J ends, which lost 4 bases and 0 bases, there was a span of 9 bases. The CDR3 sequence: CASSLQGLNTEAFF. The CDR3 DNA reads as TGTGCCAGCAGTTTACAGGGCCTGAACACTGAAGCTTTCTTT.

The V gene is TRBV6-1, the J gene TRBJ2-4; 7 bases map to TRBD2. Germline lookup yields CDR1 MNHNS and CDR2 SASEGT. The CDR3 covers 16 residues. V dropped 3 bases and J dropped 0; count of bases not matched to a gene: 5. The CDR3 sequence is CASSEVAGVAKNIQYF. The CDR3 DNA sequence: TGTGCCAGCAGTGAGGTGGCGGGAGTAGCCAAAAACATTCAGTACTTC.

The V gene is TRBV5-4, the J gene TRBJ1-1; 7 positions match TRBD1. The V and J ends lost 4 bases and 0 bases, in that order; junction bases with no gene match: 6. Germline V gives CDR1 SGHNT, CDR2 YYREEE (reference sequence). The CDR3 loop spans 15 amino acids. CDR3 amino acids: CASSKQGLLNTEAFF. In DNA form, the CDR3 reads TGTGCCAGCAGCAAACAGGGGCTCCTGAACACTGAAGCTTTCTTT. The full variable domain, with the rest looked up from reference TRBV5-4 and TRBJ1-1, is ETGVTQSPTHLIKTRGQQVTLRCSSQSGHNTVSWYQQALGQGPQFIFQYYREEENGRGNFPPRFSGLQFPNYSSELNVNALELDDSALYLCASSKQGLLNTEAFFGQGTRLTVV.

The V gene is TRBV29-1, the J gene TRBJ2-7; 8 nucleotides align to TRBD2. Germline V gene lookup returns CDR1 SQVTM and CDR2 ANQGSEA. The CDR3 covers 15 residues. With 5 bases clipped from V and 3 bases from J, the junction kept 12 bases outside the gene matches. Here the CDR3 DNA reads TGCAGCGTTTCGGGAGGGCAGGCGGCCCTCTACGAGCAGTACTTC. It encodes CSVSGGQAALYEQYF.

The chain employs TRBV19 and TRBJ2-2; 11 positions match TRBD1. The V gene end was trimmed by 5 bases and the J gene end by 6 bases; junction bases not matched to a gene: 8. CDR1 LNHDA and CDR2 SQIVND come from the germline V gene (reference sequence). The CDR3 is 16 residues long. DNA of the CDR3: TGTGCCAGTAGTCTCCGGACAGGGGGCATCTCCGGGGAGCTGTTTTTT. Translated, it gives CASSLRTGGISGELFF.

V usage is TRBV28 and J usage is TRBJ1-5; D perhaps matches TRBD1 (5 bases). CDR1 is MDHEN and CDR2 is SYDVKM in the germline V gene. CDR3 length equals 16 residues. V was clipped by 6 bases and J by 0 bases, with 15 bases between them. CDR3 DNA: TGTGCCAGCAGATACAGACAGATTTATAGCAATCAGCCCCAGCATTTT. Translation: CASRYRQIYSNQPQHF.